The present T cell receptor beta chain was sequenced within a study of OX40 agonist ivuxolimab in advanced cancers. CDR3 size: 11 residues. The germline V gene encodes CDR1 SQVTM and CDR2 ANQGSEA. V lost 4 bases, J lost 8 bases, and 11 bases lay in between. TCRdb keeps only in-frame clones here, not all; method: immunoSEQ multiplex PCR. The data show some 6,000 clones, under 80% seen once. The material was CD4+ or CD8+ T cells sorted from blood, obtained in a trial of the OX40 agonist ivuxolimab. This sequence originates from an adult with an advanced solid tumor such as melanoma, head and neck, liver or kidney cancer. This chain connects TRBV29-1 to TRBJ1-2; perhaps TRBD1 as D (6 bases). CDR3 region: CSVVWGGGYTF. In DNA form, the CDR3 reads TGCAGCGTTGTCTGGGGGGGCGGCTACACCTTC.